Each of the 24 T cell receptor beta chains below was sequenced from the same sample in a study of T cell responses to AZD1222 COVID-19 vaccine. Clones were sequenced by immunoSEQ multiplex PCR, and TCRdb holds only the in-frame ones, with some missing. The profile shows about 60,000 clones, approximately 80% of them singletons. This specimen was peripheral blood, taken 28 days after the second AZD1222 dose. The receptors come from an adult who received the AZD1222 COVID-19 vaccine.

The chain is built from TRBV12-5 and TRBJ2-7; TRBD2 matches 12 bases. The CDR3 has 16 residues. J was trimmed by 4 bases and V by 1 base; bases with no gene match: 5. The V gene's germline CDR1 is LGHNT and CDR2 FRNRAP. This chain's CDR3 is CASGLGLAGGPYEQYF. Here the CDR3 DNA reads TGTGCTAGTGGTTTGGGTCTAGCGGGGGGGCCATACGAGCAGTACTTC.

The V gene is TRBV11-3, the J gene TRBJ1-2; unclear D gene. The V and J ends lost 1 base and 0 bases respectively, with 12 bases between them. The CDR3 runs to 16 residues. Germline assignment: CDR1 SGHNT and CDR2 YENEEA. The CDR3 loop reads CASSLAPAGSNYGYTF. The CDR3 DNA reads TGTGCCAGCAGCTTAGCCCCGGCAGGTTCTAACTATGGCTACACCTTC.

The chain recombines TRBV24-1 with TRBJ2-1; maybe TRBD1 (6 bases). The CDR3 extends over 15 amino acids. Germline values: CDR1 KGHDR, CDR2 SFDVKD. Trimming cost V 3 bases and J 6 bases, with 14 bases left between them. CDR3 sequence: CATSDKQGGPNEQFF. CDR3 nucleotides: TGTGCCACCAGTGATAAACAGGGTGGACCCAATGAGCAGTTCTTC.

The chain links TRBV6-5 to TRBJ1-1; no firm D call. CDR1 MNHEY and CDR2 SVGAGI come from the germline V gene. CDR3 length equals 15 residues. Trimming cost V 4 bases and J 3 bases, with 15 bases left between them. CDR3 protein: CASSSSLGIYTEAFF. DNA of the CDR3: TGTGCCAGCAGTTCATCCCTGGGAATCTACACTGAAGCTTTCTTT.

The chain combines TRBV7-9 with TRBJ1-6; D is uncertain. The V end lost 2 bases, the J end lost 9 bases, and 14 bases lay between the germline ends. Germline assignment: CDR1 SEHNR and CDR2 FQNEAQ (reference sequence). The CDR3 runs to 15 residues. CDR3 DNA: TGTGCCAGCAGCTTACGTTCAGGCCCGGGTTCACCCCTCCACTTT. Translated: CASSLRSGPGSPLHF.

The chain has TRBV2 and TRBJ2-6; D might be TRBD1 (5 bases). The length of the CDR3 is 16 residues. The germline V gene encodes CDR1 SNHLY and CDR2 FYNNEI. Trimming pared 7 bases from V and 2 bases from J, leaving 15 bases between. The CDR3 bases are TGTGCCAGCAAGACGCTTCTAGGGGCTGGGGCCAACGTCCTGACTTTC. It yields the protein CASKTLLGAGANVLTF. The full variable domain, with the rest looked up from reference TRBV2 and TRBJ2-6, is EPEVTQTPSHQVTQMGQEVILRCVPISNHLYFYWYRQILGQKVEFLVSFYNNEISEKSEIFDDQFSVERPDGSNFTLKIRSTKLEDSAMYFCASKTLLGAGANVLTFGAGSRLTVL.

V gene TRBV10-1 combines with J gene TRBJ2-2; the D gene is possibly TRBD2 (6 bases). This CDR3 is built from 17 residues. CDR1 is WNHNN and CDR2 is SYGVQD in the germline V gene (reference sequence). V lost 4 bases, J lost 4 bases, and 19 bases lay in between. The CDR3 region is CASSVDRGSTRTGELFF. The DNA of the CDR3 is TGCGCCAGCAGTGTTGACCGGGGGTCTACTCGCACCGGGGAGCTGTTTTTT.

V gene TRBV5-8 combines with J gene TRBJ2-7, with 10 bases lining up with TRBD1. Trimming cost V 2 bases and J 0 bases; bases outside gene matches: 11. The CDR3 length is 18 residues. The V gene's germline CDR1 is SGHTS and CDR2 YDEGEE. The CDR3 DNA reads TGTGCCAGCAGCTTAGGGTCCCGGGACAGGGGTTACTCCTACGAGCAGTACTTC. This sequence encodes CASSLGSRDRGYSYEQYF.

The J gene is TRBJ2-1, the V gene TRBV5-6; 7 bases map to TRBD2. The length of the CDR3 is 16 residues. Germline V gene data show CDR1 as SGHDT and CDR2 as YYEEEE. Trimming cost V 2 bases and J 5 bases; bases outside gene matches: 10. In DNA, the CDR3 is TGTGCCAGCAGCTTTCCCTCGGGGGGAAAAGACAATGAGCAGTTCTTC. Protein sequence: CASSFPSGGKDNEQFF. Drawing the rest from reference TRBV5-6 and TRBJ2-1, the complete variable domain is DAGVTQSPTHLIKTRGQQVTLRCSPKSGHDTVSWYQQALGQGPQFIFQYYEEEERQRGNFPDRFSGHQFPNYSSELNVNALLLGDSALYLCASSFPSGGKDNEQFFGPGTRLTVL.

This rearrangement joins TRBV11-3 to TRBJ1-1, with a possible D match to TRBD1 (6 bases). Germline assignment: CDR1 SGHNT and CDR2 YENEEA. The CDR3 spans 13 residues. Trimming took off 2 bases at V and 10 bases at J, with 14 bases between the two ends. This CDR3 reads CASSLSTGQAAFF. The CDR3 DNA reads TGTGCCAGCAGCTTAAGCACAGGGCAGGCAGCTTTCTTT.

This rearrangement joins TRBV6-5 to TRBJ1-6; no reliable D call. The germline V gene encodes CDR1 MNHEY and CDR2 SVGAGI. This CDR3 has 14 amino acids. Deletions cut 6 bases from V and 8 bases from J, with 14 bases between. The CDR3 region is CASRYTTADSPLHF. DNA for the CDR3: TGTGCCAGCAGGTACACCACCGCCGATTCACCCCTCCACTTT.

The chain couples TRBV6-5 to TRBJ2-1; TRBD2 agrees at 13 bases. J gave up 7 bases and V 8 bases, and 5 bases lay outside the gene matches. The CDR3 loop spans 14 amino acids. Germline V gives CDR1 MNHEY, CDR2 SVGAGI. The CDR3 loop reads CASCRTSGGNEQFF. For the CDR3, the DNA is TGTGCCAGCTGTAGGACTAGCGGGGGTAATGAGCAGTTCTTC.

V gene TRBV19 combines with J gene TRBJ2-1; 16 bases match TRBD2. The CDR3 is 17 amino acids. Trimming took 4 bases from V and 8 from J; bases not matched to a gene: 8. Germline CDR1 reads LNHDA; CDR2 reads SQIVND (reference sequence). The CDR3 DNA sequence: TGTGCCAGTAGTAGAGGGACTAGCGGGGGGGCACTCGATGAGCAGTTCTTC. It yields the protein CASSRGTSGGALDEQFF.

V usage is TRBV7-9 and J usage is TRBJ2-7; TRBD1 matches 7 bases. The CDR3 has 16 residues. Germline lookup yields CDR1 SEHNR and CDR2 FQNEAQ (reference sequence). Unmatched junction bases numbered 6, after V lost 1 base and J lost 0 bases. The CDR3 sequence is CASSLDWDSFSYEQYF. The CDR3 DNA reads TGTGCCAGCAGCTTAGATTGGGACAGCTTCTCCTACGAGCAGTACTTC.

V gene TRBV18 combines with J gene TRBJ2-2, with D perhaps being TRBD1 or TRBD2 (7 bases each). V shed 6 bases and J shed 3 bases, with 11 bases lying between them. Per germline, CDR1 KGHSH and CDR2 LQKENI. The CDR3 is made up of 14 amino acids. DNA of the CDR3: TGTGCCAGCTCCCCAGGGGGGGACACCGGGGAGCTGTTTTTT. It encodes CASSPGGDTGELFF.

The V call is TRBV7-9, the J call TRBJ1-1; D not resolved. V lost 6 bases and J lost 5, with 13 bases in between. The CDR3 spans 13 residues. Germline V gives CDR1 SEHNR, CDR2 FQNEAQ (reference sequence). DNA of the CDR3: TGTGCCAGCAGGAGGACGGGAAGTACTGAAGCTTTCTTT. Protein sequence: CASRRTGSTEAFF.

This chain uses TRBV6-1 with TRBJ1-2; tentative D call: TRBD1 (6 bases). The V end lost 1 base, the J end lost 7 bases, and 13 bases lay between the germline ends. CDR1 is MNHNS, CDR2 SASEGT, per germline. This CDR3 comprises 14 residues. CDR3 nucleotide sequence: TGTGCCAGCAGTGAAGTGGGGGGGCTGGTTGGCTACACCTTC. This sequence encodes CASSEVGGLVGYTF.

The chain is built from TRBV28 and TRBJ2-1; possibly TRBD2 for D (5 bases). Looked up from germline, CDR1 is MDHEN and CDR2 is SYDVKM. V was clipped by 4 bases and J by 0 bases, with 10 bases between them. The CDR3 consists of 15 residues. CDR3 amino acids: CASSSPGSSYNEQFF. CDR3 bases: TGTGCCAGCAGTTCCCCGGGGAGCTCCTACAATGAGCAGTTCTTC. Complete variable domain (other parts from reference TRBV28 and TRBJ2-1): DVKVTQSSRYLVKRTGEKVFLECVQDMDHENMFWYRQDPGLGLRLIYFSYDVKMKEKGDIPEGYSVSREKKERFSLILESASTNQTSMYLCASSSPGSSYNEQFFGPGTRLTVL.

The J gene is TRBJ1-2, the V gene TRBV6-2 or TRBV6-3; 12 nucleotides line up with TRBD1. J gave up 7 bases and V 4 bases, and 7 bases lay outside the gene matches. The CDR3 covers 15 residues. CDR1 and CDR2 (germline): MNHEY, SVGEGT. Here the CDR3 reads CASSSLGQGASGYTF. CDR3 DNA sequence: TGTGCCAGCAGTTCACTGGGACAGGGGGCAAGTGGCTACACCTTC.

This sequence joins TRBV29-1 and TRBJ1-1; D is unresolved. The germline V gene has CDR1 SQVTM and CDR2 ANQGSEA. The CDR3 contains 12 residues. The V gene lost 6 bases and the J gene lost 0 bases, with 8 bases spanning the gap. CDR3 coding DNA: TGCAGCGTGCGGGCCTTGAACACTGAAGCTTTCTTT. As protein: CSVRALNTEAFF.

V usage is TRBV11-1 and J usage is TRBJ1-4; D might be TRBD1 (5 bases). Trimming left V 5 bases short and J 4 bases short, with 11 bases between. This CDR3 region has 14 residues. Germline CDR1 and CDR2: SGHAT and FQDESV (reference sequence). The CDR3 DNA reads TGTGCCAGCAGCAGACGACAGAATAATGAAAAACTGTTTTTT. Amino acids: CASSRRQNNEKLFF.

V and J are TRBV3-1 (or the pseudogene TRBV3-2) and TRBJ1-3; D unclear. CDR3 length equals 15 residues. V lost 0 bases, J lost 1 base, and 7 bases lay in between. CDR1 and CDR2 from the germline V gene are LGHDT and YNNKEL (reference sequence). The CDR3 here is CASSQEVTSGNTIYF. The DNA for the CDR3 is TGTGCCAGCAGCCAAGAAGTTACATCTGGAAACACCATATATTTT.

The rearrangement links TRBV7-2 to TRBJ2-7, with D unclear. The CDR3 has 14 residues. From germline, CDR1 is SGHTA and CDR2 FQGNSA. With 0 bases removed from V and 0 bases from J, the gap between germline ends came to 6 bases. CDR3 sequence reads: CASSLAAGSYEQYF. In DNA form, the CDR3 reads TGTGCCAGCAGCTTAGCGGCTGGCTCCTACGAGCAGTACTTC.

The chain has TRBV11-1 and TRBJ2-7, with a tentative D call TRBD1 (5 bases). Trimming took off 5 bases at V and 5 bases at J, with 10 bases between the two ends. In germline, CDR1 is SGHAT, CDR2 FQDESV (reference sequence). This CDR3 spans 12 amino acids. The CDR3 spells CASSAKGNEQYF. The CDR3 bases are TGTGCCAGCAGCGCCAAGGGGAACGAGCAGTACTTC. The variable domain in full, completed from reference TRBV11-1 and TRBJ2-7, reads EAEVAQSPRYKITEKSQAVAFWCDPISGHATLYWYRQILGQGPELLVQFQDESVVDDSQLPKDRFSAERLKGVDSTLKIQPAELGDSAMYLCASSAKGNEQYFGPGTRLTVT.